The 10 T cell receptor beta chains listed next were all sequenced from one sample in a study of T-cell reconstitution after alpha-beta-depleted transplantation in children. Preparing the TCRbeta library involved the use of unique molecular identifiers. MiXCR, applied by TCRdb to the PCR reads, yields one record per CDR3 protein. Of fewer than 90,000 distinct CDR3 sequences in the sample, about 7% were seen once. The sample here was PBMCs from the stem cell graft donor, taken from the stem cell graft. Receptors were obtained from a human donor who donated a stem cell graft to a child with acute lymphoblastic leukemia.

This clonotype was counted at least ten times. The CDR3 DNA is TGTGCCAGCAGCTCACCCCAACTAGCGGGGCTAGCCAAAAACATTCAGTACTTC. Its protein is CASSSPQLAGLAKNIQYF. This rearrangement joins TRBV11-1 to TRBJ2-4; TRBD2 matches 10 bases. The CDR3 extends over 18 amino acids. CDR1 SGHAT and CDR2 FQDESV come from the germline V gene (reference sequence). Losses at the gene ends were 4 bases for V and 0 bases for J; bases not matched to a gene: 9.

The table lists this clonotype with many counts. The chain links TRBV5-5 to TRBJ1-5; the D gene is possibly TRBD1 (5 bases). The ends were cut back, 4 bases at V and 3 bases at J, with 11 bases in the middle. Germline values: CDR1 SGHKS, CDR2 YYEKEE (reference sequence). The CDR3 totals 14 residues. DNA of the CDR3: TGTGCCAGCAGCGGAGACAGCCTCAATCAGCCCCAGCATTTT. The encoded protein is CASSGDSLNQPQHF.

The rearrangement uses TRBV12-3 or TRBV12-4 and TRBJ1-2; D might be TRBD1 (6 bases). Trimming shortened V by 9 bases and J by 13 bases, and 24 bases separated the two germline ends. The length of the CDR3 is 13 residues. The CDR3: CASSLSGASGSTF. Written as DNA, the CDR3 is TGTGCCAGTTCCCTCTCGGGGGCGTCGGGGTCCACCTTC.

This clonotype was counted many times. V is TRBV7-8 and J is TRBJ2-7, with 10 bases identical to TRBD1. From germline, CDR1 is SGHVS and CDR2 FQNEAQ. The J segment lost 7 bases and the V segment lost 5 bases, leaving 20 bases of the junction unmatched. This CDR3 is 18 amino acids long. CDR3 sequence (DNA): TGTGCCAGCAGCACATCCCCCAGACAGGGGGCTTTAAGTTTTGAGCAGTACTTC. It is translated as CASSTSPRQGALSFEQYF.

This clonotype was picked up a small number of times. The chain has TRBV9 and TRBJ1-5; 12 bases fit TRBD1. The CDR3 length is 15 residues. Trimming took 3 bases from V and 5 from J; bases not matched to a gene: 3. The germline V gene encodes CDR1 SGDLS and CDR2 YYNGEE. CDR3 DNA: TGTGCCAGCAGCGCTGGGACAGGGGGCGATCAGCCCCAGCATTTT. Translating gives CASSAGTGGDQPQHF.

This clonotype was seen more than once but under ten times. V and J are TRBV12-3 or TRBV12-4 and TRBJ2-3; 11 bases are a match to TRBD2. V was pared by 7 bases and J by 2 bases, with 5 bases of the junction left unmatched. CDR3 length: 15 amino acids. CDR3 in DNA: TGTGCCAGCACCAGACTAGCGGGGCTCACAGATACGCAGTATTTT. Amino acids: CASTRLAGLTDTQYF.

This clonotype was recorded many times. The CDR3 region has the DNA TGTGCCAGCAGTCGGCAGGCGGAGCCTATCTACGAGCAGTACTTC. This codes for CASSRQAEPIYEQYF. This sequence joins TRBV6-5 and TRBJ2-7; D unresolved. This CDR3 has 15 residues. Germline CDR1 MNHEY, CDR2 SVGAGI. V was shortened by 5 bases and J by 3 bases, with 17 bases between the two germline ends.

This clonotype was seen at least ten times. V and J are TRBV6-5 and TRBJ2-7; D is uncertain. This CDR3 is 15 amino acids long. V lost 6 bases and J 0 bases, leaving 15 bases between the germline ends. Germline CDR1 reads MNHEY; CDR2 reads SVGAGI. In nucleotides, the CDR3 is TGTGCCAGCAGCCCGACCCTCTCAAGCTCCTACGAGCAGTACTTC. Protein product: CASSPTLSSSYEQYF.

This clonotype has at least ten counts. This chain joins TRBV27 and TRBJ2-3; TRBD2 matches 12 bases. This CDR3 has 16 residues. Unmatched junction bases numbered 3, after V lost 2 bases and J lost 3 bases. From germline, CDR1 is MNHEY and CDR2 SMNVEV (reference sequence). The DNA of the CDR3 is TGTGCCAGCAGTTTAGGACTAGCGGGGTTGACAGATACGCAGTATTTT. This sequence encodes CASSLGLAGLTDTQYF.

This clonotype occurred a few times. The V call is TRBV12-3 or TRBV12-4, the J call TRBJ1-5, with unresolved D. This CDR3 region has 14 residues. V was trimmed by 3 bases and J by 14 bases, leaving 20 bases between them. The CDR3 reads CASSFGYRACSEHF. The DNA for the CDR3 is TGTGCCAGCAGTTTCGGGTATAGGGCCTGTTCCGAGCATTTT.